This T cell receptor beta chain was retrieved from a study of T cell changes during pregnancy in multiple sclerosis (dated by TCRdb to between 2018 and 2021). About the investigation overall: Changes in the T cell repertoire over the course of pregnancy were examined in this study in women with multiple sclerosis.

Inclusive of the bounding cysteine and phenylalanine, the CDR3 is 13 residues long. Of all the DNA, just the CDR3 is kept, 39 bases in frame from base 1. CDR1 SGHRS and CDR2 YFSETQ are derived from the germline V gene. The germline V and J ends show losses of 4 bases and 7 bases respectively, and no gene match explains 2 bases of the junction. Of note for this clone: Its antigen is still unknown. No much larger clonotype is one base removed from it; base qualities were not supplied.

Receptors were amplified or captured by the immunoSEQ multiplex PCR assay. TCRdb stores this immuneACCESS table with in-frame sequences only. Part of the clones is absent; in the studies checked, under half of the shortfall reflects unresolved V genes, and no reason is known for the rest. In all, the sample holds about 44,000 clones, and 95% to 96% of those were seen once. About 0.9% of the sample is held by the ten biggest clonotypes. Recombination connected TRBV5-1 to TRBJ1-6; 7 nucleotides in the junction match TRBD1. The receptor comes from a female donor with multiple sclerosis, enrolled in a pregnancy study. The sample in question was peripheral blood, obtained in the second trimester of pregnancy. The nucleotide sequence is TGCGCCAGCAGCCGGGACAGCAATTCACCCCTCCACTTT. This is translated as CASSRDSNSPLHF.